The clone carrying this TCR beta chain occurred a few times. Its antigen is not known. This sample was included in a study of response to subunit inactivated influenza vaccine. Study-level points and caveats: Authors suggested seasonal influenza vaccinations each recruit few new T cells.

Trimming cost V 1 base and J 0 bases, with 10 bases left between them. The germline V gene has CDR1 LGHNA and CDR2 YNFKEQ. This CDR3 has 16 amino acids. TCRdb used MiXCR to reprocess the RT-PCR reads, holding one entry per CDR3 protein. The sample lists around 790,000 distinct CDR3 sequences, 21% seen once, with more than 8.5% in the top ten. This chain joins TRBV4-2 and TRBJ2-1; TRBD2 is a possible D gene (6 bases). The TCR sequence derives from a man between 45 and 60 years old who received an inactivated influenza vaccine. The sample in question was PBMCs from blood, obtained roughly 5 days after vaccination. CDR3 in DNA: TGTGCCAGCAGCCAAGTTGGGACTGGCTCCTACAATGAGCAGTTCTTC. Protein product: CASSQVGTGSYNEQFF.